This T cell receptor (beta chain) is drawn from a study of blood T cells in healthy people across ages. Study-wide points: Diversity estimates from one million T cells were considered underestimates.

Germline V gene sequence: CDR1 SGHAT, CDR2 FQNNGV. The CDR3 totals 16 residues. V dropped 5 bases and J dropped 0; count of bases not matched to a gene: 8. Together with a sample-barcoded 5' primer, a J-beta primer mix was included in a second PCR lasting about 7 to 11 cycles. TCRdb fed the 5' RACE reads into MiXCR, producing one record per CDR3 protein. This sample has some 900,000 distinct CDR3 sequences, with around 48% found just once. In regard to this clonotype: Antigen specificity is unknown.

Donation came from healthy Caucasian individuals in Russia who were aged about 6 to 95. Input material: blood. The receptor comes from a man under 40 in good health. V is TRBV11-2 and J is TRBJ2-5, with 8 bases that match TRBD2. CDR3 DNA sequence: TGTGCCAGCAGCGAGCGGGGGCTGGGGTACCAAGAGACCCAGTACTTC. Translated, it gives CASSERGLGYQETQYF. The complete variable domain, with remaining parts taken from reference TRBV11-2 and TRBJ2-5, reads EAGVAQSPRYKIIEKRQSVAFWCNPISGHATLYWYQQILGQGPKLLIQFQNNGVVDDSQLPKDRFSAERLKGVDSTLKIQPAKLEDSAVYLCASSERGLGYQETQYFGPGTRLLVL.